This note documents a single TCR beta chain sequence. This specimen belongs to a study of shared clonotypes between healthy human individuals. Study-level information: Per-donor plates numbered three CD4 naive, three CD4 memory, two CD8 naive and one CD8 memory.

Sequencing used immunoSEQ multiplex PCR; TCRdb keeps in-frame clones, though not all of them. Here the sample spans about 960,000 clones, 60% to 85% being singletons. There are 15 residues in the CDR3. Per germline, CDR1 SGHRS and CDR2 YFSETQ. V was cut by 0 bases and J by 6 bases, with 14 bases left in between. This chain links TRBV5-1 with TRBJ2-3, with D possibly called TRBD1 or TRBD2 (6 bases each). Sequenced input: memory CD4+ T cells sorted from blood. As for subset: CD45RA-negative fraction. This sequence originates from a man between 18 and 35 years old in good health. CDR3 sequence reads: CASSLVGTSGDTQYF. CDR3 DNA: TGCGCCAGCAGCTTGGTAGGGACAAGCGGGGATACGCAGTATTTT.